The entry that follows covers one T cell receptor (beta chain) sequence. Its antigen remains unidentified. No qualities accompany the bases; no much larger clone lies one base away. The library was produced with 5' RACE. The sequencing machine was an Illumina HiSeq 2500. A second roughly 6 to 12 cycle PCR used a sample-barcoded 5' primer and a J-beta primer mix. Each TCR beta cDNA molecule received a unique molecular identifier from a template-switch 5' adaptor carrying 12 random nucleotides. Each sample yielded at least 2.5 million CDR3-containing paired-end reads. The Mint cDNA synthesis kit, primed by a TRBC-specific oligonucleotide, was used to synthesize first-strand cDNA from all RNA. Following uracil-DNA glycosylase treatment, all cDNA underwent a first 18-cycle PCR with the universal primers M1SS and BC2_uni_R. In the authors' own workflow: For normalization, 1 million high-quality reads, each with a distinct molecular identifier, were randomly selected from each sample. Instead of being binned into consensus sequences, reads that shared molecular identifiers were thrown out. CDR3 identification, clonotype clustering and error correction used MiTCR with a Q25 quality threshold and the strictest error-elimination algorithm. A nonparametric unseen species model with Euler transformation was used to estimate lower-bound total TCR beta diversity. TCRdb reran the public reads through fastp at Q25 and MiXCR, keeping productive beta chains. Every distinct CDR3 protein forms one entry, paired with its most common genes and DNA. These V and J calls derive from TCRdb rather than the authors' analysis. The sample table holds 1,500,000 or so distinct CDR3 sequences, of which roughly two fifths were seen once. Less than 5% of the sample is taken by the ten largest.

This sample was taken from a study of blood T cells in healthy people across ages (dated by TCRdb to the mid-2010s). Regarding the research as a whole: Template switching captured roughly one uniquely barcoded TCR beta cDNA molecule per two T cells in model experiments. To track age-related changes in TCR beta repertoire diversity, the study relied on deep sequencing normalized with unique cDNA molecular identifiers. The donors were split into four age groups: young (average around 15 years), middle-aged (nearly 40), aged (about 62) and long-lived (roughly 77). To avoid experimental bias, donors of different ages were distributed randomly across sequencing lanes. The study analyzed two additional independent replicas of 1 million unique cDNA reads from the same blood draw for two donors, one aged 18 to 29 and one aged 80 or older.

Including the terminal cysteine and phenylalanine, the CDR3 comprises 16 residues. The DNA shown is the 48-base CDR3, in frame from base 1. V is clipped by 6 bases and J by 0 bases, and the sequence between their germline boundaries is 15 bases long. The roughly 39 donors, aged about 6 to 100 years, were systemically healthy Caucasian individuals from Russia. Each donor gave around 9.5 milliliters of peripheral blood, collected into EDTA-treated Vacutainer tubes. Ficoll-Paque density-gradient centrifugation was used to isolate PBMCs, with at least 6 million per sample. Total RNA, at least 6 micrograms per sample, was extracted from PBMCs with Trizol reagent. Naive CD45RAhigh/CD27high T cell percentages were measured by flow cytometry on a PBMC aliquot from every donor. Beyond this particular receptor, the publication reports: Donor CMV infection status was unknown, potentially confounding age-related changes in expanded clonotypes. Observed TCR beta diversity per million T cells fell roughly linearly with age, and a significant reduction was already apparent by age around 40. The long-lived group showed more naive CD4+ T cells, fewer expanded clones and increased TCR diversity than the aged group, suggesting age selection. Bulk unsorted PBMC profiling prevented conclusive comparison of naive and antigen-experienced compartments. The percentage of naive T cells measured by flow cytometry correlated strongly with observed TCR beta diversity. Estimates of total diversity based on one million sequenced T cells were regarded as lower bounds and as underestimates.

Sequenced: blood. The TCR was taken from a woman aged 18-35 years in good health. The rearranged chain carries TRBV12-3 or TRBV12-4 and TRBJ1-3; a confident D gene designation cannot be given. The DNA sequence is TGTGCCAGCAGATTTGGAGGAGGGAGCTCTGGAAACACCATATATTTT. Its translation is CASRFGGGSSGNTIYF.